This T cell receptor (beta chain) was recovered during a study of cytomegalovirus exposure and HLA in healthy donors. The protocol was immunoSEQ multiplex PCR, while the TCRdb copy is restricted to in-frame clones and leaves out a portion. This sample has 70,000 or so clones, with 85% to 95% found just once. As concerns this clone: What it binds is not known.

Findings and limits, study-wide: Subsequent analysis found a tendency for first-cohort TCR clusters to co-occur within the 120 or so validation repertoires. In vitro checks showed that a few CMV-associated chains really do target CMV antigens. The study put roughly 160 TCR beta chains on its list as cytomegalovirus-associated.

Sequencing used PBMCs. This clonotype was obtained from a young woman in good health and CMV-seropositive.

The CDR3, as DNA: TGTGCCAGCAGCGTAGATGGCAGGGTGGAGGAGACCCAGTACTTC. Protein: CASSVDGRVEETQYF. V and J are TRBV9 and TRBJ2-5, with a weak D call TRBD1 (5 bases). V was trimmed by 0 bases and J by 5 bases, leaving 14 bases between them. The V gene's germline CDR1 is SGDLS and CDR2 YYNGEE. CDR3 length: 15 residues.